The sequence of this TCR beta chain was determined in a study of tumor-infiltrating lymphocytes in primary liver carcinoma. Starting from 500 ng of total RNA, TCR beta cDNA was produced with a primer in the constant region. Three nested multiplex PCR rounds, a slightly modified ARM-PCR, produced the libraries for TCR beta. TRBV1-TRBV30 forward and Cbeta reverse primers drove the first two roughly 9-cycle rounds. TCRdb passed the multiplex PCR reads through MiXCR, listing each CDR3 protein once. There are 75,000 to 80,000 distinct CDR3 sequences in the sample; about three quarters occur only once, and approximately 26% lies in the top ten. Between roughly 20 and 31 mg of unsorted bulk tissue served as the source from which RNA and DNA were co-extracted. Germline V gives CDR1 LNHDA, CDR2 SQIVND (reference sequence). The CDR3 spans 14 residues. Trimming removed 5 bases from V and 6 bases from J, with 14 bases in between.

This receptor was identified in a middle-aged man with primary liver carcinoma and hepatitis B virus infection. Sequencing was done on a sample of tumor-adjacent normal liver tissue. This chain uses TRBV19 with TRBJ1-5; D not certain. In DNA form, the CDR3 reads TGTGCCAGTAGTTCTCCGTTGCCAGGTCAGCCCCAGCATTTT. It encodes CASSSPLPGQPQHF.